The source of this T cell receptor beta chain is a study of blood T cell repertoires in COVID-19. Study-wide context: The study drew acute and convalescent COVID-19 samples from the United States, Italy and Spain. The analysed material was cDNA or gDNA that came from T cells, B-cell-depleted T cells, or PBMCs.

The CDR3 has 14 residues. Germline-derived CDR1 and CDR2 are SNHLY and FYNNEI. With 6 bases clipped from V and 11 bases from J, the junction kept 7 bases outside the gene matches. As processed by the authors: The authors estimated nucleated cell counts from reference gene primer amplification. Generated by immunoSEQ multiplex PCR, the TCRdb table keeps only in-frame clones and is missing some. The D gene and trimming were derived from the DNA, and the V and J assignments and clone size from that table. The table has 95,000 to 150,000 clones, 70% to 85% seen once. The sequenced material came from peripheral blood. The rearrangement joins TRBV2 to TRBJ1-4; 12 nucleotides align to TRBD1. The receptor comes from an older woman with acute or convalescent COVID-19. The CDR3 here is CASRSGTGGEKLFF. The CDR3 DNA reads as TGTGCCAGCAGATCCGGGACAGGGGGCGAGAAACTGTTTTTT.